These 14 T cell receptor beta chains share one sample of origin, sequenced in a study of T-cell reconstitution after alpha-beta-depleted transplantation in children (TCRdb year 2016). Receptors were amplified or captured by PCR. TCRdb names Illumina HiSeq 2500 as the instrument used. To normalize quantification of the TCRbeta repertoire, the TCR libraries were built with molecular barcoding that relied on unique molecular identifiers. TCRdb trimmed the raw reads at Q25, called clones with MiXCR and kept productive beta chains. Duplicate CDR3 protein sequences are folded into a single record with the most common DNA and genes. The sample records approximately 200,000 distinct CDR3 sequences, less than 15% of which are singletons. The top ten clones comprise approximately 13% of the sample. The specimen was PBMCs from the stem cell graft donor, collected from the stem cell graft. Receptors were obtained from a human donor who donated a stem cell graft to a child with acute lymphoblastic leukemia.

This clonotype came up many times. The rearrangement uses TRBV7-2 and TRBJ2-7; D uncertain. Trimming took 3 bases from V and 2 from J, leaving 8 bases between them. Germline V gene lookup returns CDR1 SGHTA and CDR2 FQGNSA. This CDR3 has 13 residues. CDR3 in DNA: TGTGCCAGCAGCTTCCTGGCTCCCTACGAGCAGTACTTC. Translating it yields CASSFLAPYEQYF.

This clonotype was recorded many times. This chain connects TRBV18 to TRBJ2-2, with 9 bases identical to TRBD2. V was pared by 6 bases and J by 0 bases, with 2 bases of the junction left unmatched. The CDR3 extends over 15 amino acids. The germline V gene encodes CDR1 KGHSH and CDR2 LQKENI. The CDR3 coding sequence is TGTGCCAGCTCGACTAGCGGACCGAACACCGGGGAGCTGTTTTTT. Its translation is CASSTSGPNTGELFF.

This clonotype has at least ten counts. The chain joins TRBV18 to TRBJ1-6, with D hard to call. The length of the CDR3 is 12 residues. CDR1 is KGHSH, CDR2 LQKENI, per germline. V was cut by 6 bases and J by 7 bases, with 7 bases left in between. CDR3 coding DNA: TGTGCCAGCTCGGGCCCAAATTCACCCCTCCACTTT. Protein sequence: CASSGPNSPLHF. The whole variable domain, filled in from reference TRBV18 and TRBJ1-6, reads NAGVMQNPRHLVRRRGQEARLRCSPMKGHSHVYWYRQLPEEGLKFMVYLQKENIIDESGMPKERFSAEFPKEGPSILRIQQVVRGDSAAYFCASSGPNSPLHFGNGTRLTVT.

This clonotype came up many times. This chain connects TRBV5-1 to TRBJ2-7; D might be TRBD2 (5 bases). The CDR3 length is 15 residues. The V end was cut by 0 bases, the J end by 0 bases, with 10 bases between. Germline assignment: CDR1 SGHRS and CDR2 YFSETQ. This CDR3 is CASSLGGSSSYEQYF. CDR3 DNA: TGCGCCAGCAGCTTGGGAGGGAGTTCCTCCTACGAGCAGTACTTC. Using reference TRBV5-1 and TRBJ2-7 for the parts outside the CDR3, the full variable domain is KAGVTQTPRYLIKTRGQQVTLSCSPISGHRSVSWYQQTPGQGLQFLFEYFSETQRNKGNFPGRFSGRQFSNSRSEMNVSTLELGDSALYLCASSLGGSSSYEQYFGPGTRLTVT.

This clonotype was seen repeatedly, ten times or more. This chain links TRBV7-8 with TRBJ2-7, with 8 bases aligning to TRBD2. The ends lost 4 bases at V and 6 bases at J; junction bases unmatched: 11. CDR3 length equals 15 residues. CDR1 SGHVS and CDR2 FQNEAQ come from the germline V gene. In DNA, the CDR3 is TGTGCCAGCAGCTCGCCCGGGACTAGACGATCCGAGCAGTACTTC. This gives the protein CASSSPGTRRSEQYF. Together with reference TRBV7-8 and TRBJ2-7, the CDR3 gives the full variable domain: GAGVSQSPRYKVAKRGQDVALRCDPISGHVSLFWYQQALGQGPEFLTYFQNEAQLDKSGLPSDRFFAERPEGSVSTLKIQRTQQEDSAVYLCASSSPGTRRSEQYFGPGTRLTVT.

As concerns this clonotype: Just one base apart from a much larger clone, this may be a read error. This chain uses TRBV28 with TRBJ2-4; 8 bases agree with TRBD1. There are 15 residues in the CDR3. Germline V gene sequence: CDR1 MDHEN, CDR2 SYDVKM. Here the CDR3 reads CASSLSGGAINSQYF. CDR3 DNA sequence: TGTGCCAGCAGTTTATCAGGGGGCGCGATCAACAGTCAGTACTTC.

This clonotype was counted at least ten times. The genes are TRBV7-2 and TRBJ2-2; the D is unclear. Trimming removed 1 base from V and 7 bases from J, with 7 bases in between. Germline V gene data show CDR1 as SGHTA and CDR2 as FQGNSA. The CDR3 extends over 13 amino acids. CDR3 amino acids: CASSLVTGGELFF. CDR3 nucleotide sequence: TGTGCCAGCAGCTTAGTTACGGGCGGGGAGCTGTTTTTT. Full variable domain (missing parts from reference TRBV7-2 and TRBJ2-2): GAGVSQSPSNKVTEKGKDVELRCDPISGHTALYWYRQSLGQGLEFLIYFQGNSAPDKSGLPSDRFSAERTGGSVSTLTIQRTQQEDSAVYLCASSLVTGGELFFGEGSRLTVL.

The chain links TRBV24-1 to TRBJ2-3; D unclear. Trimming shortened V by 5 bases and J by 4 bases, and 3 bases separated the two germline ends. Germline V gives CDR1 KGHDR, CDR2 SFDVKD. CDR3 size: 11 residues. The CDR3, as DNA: TGTGCCACCAGTGGTCCAGATACGCAGTATTTT. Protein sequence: CATSGPDTQYF.

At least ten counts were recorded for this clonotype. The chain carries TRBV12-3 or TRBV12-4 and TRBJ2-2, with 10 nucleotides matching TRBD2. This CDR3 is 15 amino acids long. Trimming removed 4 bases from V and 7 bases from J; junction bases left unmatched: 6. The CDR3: CASSSLAGEVGELFF. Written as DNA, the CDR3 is TGTGCCAGCAGTTCCCTAGCGGGAGAGGTCGGGGAGCTGTTTTTT.

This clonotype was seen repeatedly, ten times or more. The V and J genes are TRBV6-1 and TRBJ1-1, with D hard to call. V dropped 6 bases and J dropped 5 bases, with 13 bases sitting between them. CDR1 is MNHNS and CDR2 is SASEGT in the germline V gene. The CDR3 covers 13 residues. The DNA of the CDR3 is TGTGCCAGCAGAAGAGGAACCACAACTGAAGCTTTCTTT. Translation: CASRRGTTTEAFF.

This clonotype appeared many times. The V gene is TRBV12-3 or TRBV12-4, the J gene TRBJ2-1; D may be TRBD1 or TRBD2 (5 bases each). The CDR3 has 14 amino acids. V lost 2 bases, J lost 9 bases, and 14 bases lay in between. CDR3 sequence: CASSLREGIREQFF. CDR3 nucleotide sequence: TGTGCCAGCAGTTTACGCGAGGGGATCCGTGAGCAGTTCTTC.

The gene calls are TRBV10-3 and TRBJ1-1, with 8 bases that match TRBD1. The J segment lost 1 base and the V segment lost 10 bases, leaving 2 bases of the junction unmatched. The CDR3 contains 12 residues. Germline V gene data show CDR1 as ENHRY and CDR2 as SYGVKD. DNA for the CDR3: TGTGCCACCGGACAGGGGAACACTGAAGCTTTCTTT. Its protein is CATGQGNTEAFF.

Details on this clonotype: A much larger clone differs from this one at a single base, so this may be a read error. CDR3 nucleotides: TGCAGCGTGGCTCTCGCGACGCGGGTGTACGAGCACTACTTC. It translates to CSVALATRVYEHYF. V and J are TRBV29-1 and TRBJ2-7; D is perhaps TRBD2 (5 bases). This CDR3 contains 14 residues. Germline lookup yields CDR1 SQVTM and CDR2 ANQGSEA.

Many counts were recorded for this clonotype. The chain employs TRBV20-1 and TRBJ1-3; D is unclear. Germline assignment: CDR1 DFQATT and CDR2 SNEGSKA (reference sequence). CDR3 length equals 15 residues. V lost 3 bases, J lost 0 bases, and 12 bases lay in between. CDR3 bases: TGCAGTGCTAGTCCAGACTGGAGCTCTGGAAACACCATATATTTT. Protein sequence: CSASPDWSSGNTIYF.